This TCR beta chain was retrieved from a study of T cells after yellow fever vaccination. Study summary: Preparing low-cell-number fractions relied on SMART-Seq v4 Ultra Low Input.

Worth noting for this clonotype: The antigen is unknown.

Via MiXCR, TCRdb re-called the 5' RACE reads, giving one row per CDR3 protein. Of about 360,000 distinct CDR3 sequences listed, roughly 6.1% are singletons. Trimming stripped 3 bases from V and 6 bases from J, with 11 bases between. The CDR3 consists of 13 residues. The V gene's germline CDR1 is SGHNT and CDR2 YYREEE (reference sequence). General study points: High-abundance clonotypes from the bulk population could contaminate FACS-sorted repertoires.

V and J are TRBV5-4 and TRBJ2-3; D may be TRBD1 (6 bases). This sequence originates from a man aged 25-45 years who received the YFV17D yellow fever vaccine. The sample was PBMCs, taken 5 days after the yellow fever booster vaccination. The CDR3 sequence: CASSSPQGDTQYF. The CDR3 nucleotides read TGTGCCAGCAGCTCCCCCCAGGGGGATACGCAGTATTTT. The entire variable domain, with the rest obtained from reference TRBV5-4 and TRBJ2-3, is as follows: ETGVTQSPTHLIKTRGQQVTLRCSSQSGHNTVSWYQQALGQGPQFIFQYYREEENGRGNFPPRFSGLQFPNYSSELNVNALELDDSALYLCASSSPQGDTQYFGPGTRLTVL.